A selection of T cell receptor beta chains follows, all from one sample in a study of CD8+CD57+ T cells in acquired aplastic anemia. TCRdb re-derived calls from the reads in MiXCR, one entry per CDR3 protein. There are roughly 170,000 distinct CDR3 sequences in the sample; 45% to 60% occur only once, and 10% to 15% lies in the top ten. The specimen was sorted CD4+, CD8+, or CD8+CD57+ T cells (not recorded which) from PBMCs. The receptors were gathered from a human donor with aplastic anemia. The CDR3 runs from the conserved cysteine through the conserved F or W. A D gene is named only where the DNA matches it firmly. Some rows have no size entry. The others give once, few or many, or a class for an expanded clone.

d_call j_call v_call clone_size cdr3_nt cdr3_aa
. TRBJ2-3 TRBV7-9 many TGTGCCAGCAGCTCTGGTTGGCGGGCGGCCTCTAGCACAGATACGCAGTATTTT CASSSGWRAASSTDTQYF
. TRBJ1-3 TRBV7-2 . TGTGCCAGCAGCCCCTGGGCAACCCCCGGAAACACCATATATTTT CASSPWATPGNTIYF
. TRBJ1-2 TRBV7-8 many TGTGCCAGCAGCCCCGACAGTAACTATGGCTACACCTTC CASSPDSNYGYTF
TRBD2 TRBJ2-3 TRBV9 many TGTGCCAGCAGCGTAGCTAGCGGGGGGGCGAGTTTGGGTACGCAGTATTTT CASSVASGGASLGTQYF
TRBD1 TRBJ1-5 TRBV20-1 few TGCAGTGCTAAGGGGGCAGGAGTGGATCAGCCCCAGCATTTT CSAKGAGVDQPQHF
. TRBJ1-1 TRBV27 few TGTGCCAGCAGTTCCCCCGGACAGAGGGCGGGCACTGAAGCTTTCTTT CASSSPGQRAGTEAFF
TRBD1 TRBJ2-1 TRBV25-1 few TGTGCCAGCAGTGGTTCCACCGGGACAGTCCCCTACAATGAGCAGTTCTTC CASSGSTGTVPYNEQFF
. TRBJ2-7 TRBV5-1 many TGCGCCAGCAGCTTGGGACAGTCCAAAGTCGAGCAGTACTTC CASSLGQSKVEQYF
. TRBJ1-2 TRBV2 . TGTGCCAGCACTAGAGCCTGGAACTATGGCTATACCTTC CASTRAWNYGYTF
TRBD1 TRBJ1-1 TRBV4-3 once TGCGCCAGCAGCCCGTCGGACAGGACCACTGAAGCTTTCTTT CASSPSDRTTEAFF
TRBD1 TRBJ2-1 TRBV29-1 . TGCAGCGTTGAACGGGCAGGGGGCTCCTACAATGAGCAGTTCTTC CSVERAGGSYNEQFF
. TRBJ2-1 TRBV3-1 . TGTGCCAGCAGCTCCCCCGGGGCCAACAATGAGCAGTTCTTC CASSSPGANNEQFF
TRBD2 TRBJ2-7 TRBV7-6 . TGTGCCAGCAGCCCGGGACTAGCGGTGTTAGGGGGGAGCTACGAGCAGTACTTC CASSPGLAVLGGSYEQYF
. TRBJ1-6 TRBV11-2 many TGTGCCAGCAGCTTATGGGCAGACAATTCACCCCTCCACTTT CASSLWADNSPLHF
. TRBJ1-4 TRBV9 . TGTGCCAGCAGCGTAGAGGGTCCAGGGTCCGAAAAACTGTTTTTT CASSVEGPGSEKLFF
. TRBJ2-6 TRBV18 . TGTGCCAGCTCACTACCCGGGGCTGGGGCCAACGTCCTGACTTTC CASSLPGAGANVLTF
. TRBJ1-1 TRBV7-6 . TGTGCCAGCAGCTCCCGATTGGGCCCTGGCGTCGGAGCTTTCTTT CASSSRLGPGVGAFF
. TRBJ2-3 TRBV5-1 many TGCGCCAGCAGCTTGTCAGGGGAGGTGACAGATACGCAGTATTTT CASSLSGEVTDTQYF
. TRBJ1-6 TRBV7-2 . TGTGCCAGCAGCTTAGGATTCAGGGTTGGTTCACCCCTCCACTTT CASSLGFRVGSPLHF
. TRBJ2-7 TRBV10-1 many TGCGCCAGCAGTGAACGCAGGGTAAGCTCCTACGAGCAGTACTTC CASSERRVSSYEQYF
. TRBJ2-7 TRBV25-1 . TGTGCCAGCAGTGACCGCTCTGACAGCTACGAGCAGTACTTC CASSDRSDSYEQYF
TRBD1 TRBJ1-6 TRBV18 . TGTGCCAGCTCACCAGAGGGACAGGGCATCTATAATTCACCCCTCCACTTT CASSPEGQGIYNSPLHF
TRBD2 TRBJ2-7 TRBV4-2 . TGTGCCAGCAGCCAAGACGGCGGGAGTACCCTCGAGCAGTACTTC CASSQDGGSTLEQYF
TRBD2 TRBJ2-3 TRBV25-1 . TGTGCCAGCAGTGAATTGACTAGCGGGTACACAGATACGCAGTATTTT CASSELTSGYTDTQYF
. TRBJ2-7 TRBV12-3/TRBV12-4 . TGTGCCAGCAGGGCGCTTCGGGGTGGAGAGCAGTACTTC CASRALRGGEQYF
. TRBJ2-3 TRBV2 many TGTGCCAGCAGTGAAGGCAGCGCAAGCACAGATACGCAGTATTTT CASSEGSASTDTQYF
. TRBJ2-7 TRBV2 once TGTGCCAGCAGTGATAACGGGCCCTCCTACGGGCAGTACTTC CASSDNGPSYGQYF
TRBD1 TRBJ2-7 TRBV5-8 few TGTGCCAGCAGCGGGGGACAGGGACACGAGCAGTACTTC CASSGGQGHEQYF
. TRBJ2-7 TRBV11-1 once TGTGCCAGCAGCCAGGTGGGTAAGGAGCAGTACTTC CASSQVGKEQYF
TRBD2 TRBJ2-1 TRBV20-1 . TGCAGTGCTAGACTAGCGGGGGGGCCTAATGAGCAGTTCTTC CSARLAGGPNEQFF
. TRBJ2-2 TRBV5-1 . TGCGCCAGCAGCTGGACAGTAATCGGGGAGCTGTTTTTT CASSWTVIGELFF
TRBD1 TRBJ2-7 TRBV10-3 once TGTGCCATCAGTGTCGGACAGGGTCCCTACGAGCAGTACTTC CAISVGQGPYEQYF
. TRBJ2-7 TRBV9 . TGTGCCAGCAGCCCCTCGGACCCAACCTACGAGCAGTACTTC CASSPSDPTYEQYF
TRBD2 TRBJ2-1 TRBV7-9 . TGTGCCAGCAGCTTCAGACTAGCGGGGGAGCAGTTCTTC CASSFRLAGEQFF
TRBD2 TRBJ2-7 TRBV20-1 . TGCAGTGCTTACCGACTAGCGGGAGGCTACGAGCAGTACTTC CSAYRLAGGYEQYF
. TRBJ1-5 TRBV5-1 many TGCGCCAGCGCGAGCGAACTCAATCAGCCCCAGCATTTT CASASELNQPQHF
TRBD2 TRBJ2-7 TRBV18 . TGTGCCAGCTCACCACTCTCGGGGGGCGAGCAGTACTTC CASSPLSGGEQYF
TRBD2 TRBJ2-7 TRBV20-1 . TGCAGTGCTAGAGTTGGCGGGAGGGTTGGCGAGCAGTACTTC CSARVGGRVGEQYF
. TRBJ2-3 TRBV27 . TGTGCCAGCAGTTTATGGAGCAGCACAGATACGCAGTATTTT CASSLWSSTDTQYF
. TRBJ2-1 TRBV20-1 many TGCAGTGCAAACGACGGACCCTCCTACAATGAGCAGTTCTTC CSANDGPSYNEQFF